This TCR beta chain originates from a study of blood T cell repertoires in COVID-19. Study summary: COVID-19 samples collected from the United States, Italy and Spain covered acute and convalescent phases. T cells, B-cell-depleted T cells, or PBMCs provided the cDNA or gDNA that served as material.

Authors' methods: Amplification from reference gene primers served as the basis for estimated nucleated cell counts. Sequenced by immunoSEQ multiplex PCR; TCRdb stores in-frame clones only, minus some. The V and J calls and clone size are taken from that table; D and trimming were inferred from the DNA. This sample carries about 26,000 clones, around 67% of them seen once, and the ten largest clones take about 7.3%. CDR3 length equals 17 residues. CDR1 SGHDT and CDR2 YYEEEE come from the germline V gene. J gave up 7 bases and V 5 bases, and 19 bases lay outside the gene matches. This chain joins TRBV5-6 and TRBJ2-7; 9 bases match TRBD2. Sequenced sample: peripheral blood. This receptor was taken from a man aged 60 to 69 with active or convalescent COVID-19. The DNA for the CDR3 is TGTGCCAGCAGGGACAACTCGCGGGGGGGTTCAGCGGGAGAGCAGTACTTC. It encodes CASRDNSRGGSAGEQYF.